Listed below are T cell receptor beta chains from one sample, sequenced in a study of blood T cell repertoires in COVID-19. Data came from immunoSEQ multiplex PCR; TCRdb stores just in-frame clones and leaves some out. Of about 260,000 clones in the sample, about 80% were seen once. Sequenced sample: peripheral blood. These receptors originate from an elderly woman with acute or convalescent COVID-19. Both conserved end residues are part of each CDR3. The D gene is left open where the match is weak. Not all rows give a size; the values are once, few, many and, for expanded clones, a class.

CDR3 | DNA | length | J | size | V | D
CASSQTGSGTEAFF | TGTGCCAGCAGCCAGACAGGGTCTGGCACTGAAGCTTTCTTT | 14 | TRBJ1-1 | few | TRBV11-3 | TRBD1
CASSLATGGFADTQYF | TGTGCCAGCAGCTTAGCCACAGGGGGCTTCGCAGATACGCAGTATTTT | 16 | TRBJ2-3 | few | TRBV7-6 | TRBD1
CASNEGSYEQYF | TGTGCCAGCAACGAGGGATCCTACGAGCAGTACTTC | 12 | TRBJ2-7 | - | TRBV7-9 | -
CASSYDRIGAKNIQYF | TGTGCCAGCAGTTACGACAGAATCGGAGCCAAAAACATTCAGTACTTC | 16 | TRBJ2-4 | - | TRBV6-5 | -
CASSREQGATNEKLFF | TGTGCCAGCAGCCGTGAACAGGGGGCAACTAATGAAAAACTGTTTTTT | 16 | TRBJ1-4 | - | TRBV4-2 | TRBD1
CASSYSLFGTAYGYTF | TGTGCCAGCAGTTACAGTCTGTTCGGGACAGCTTATGGCTACACCTTC | 16 | TRBJ1-2 | - | TRBV6-5 | TRBD1
CASSQDQDSGNTIYF | TGTGCCAGCAGCCAAGATCAGGACTCTGGAAACACCATATATTTT | 15 | TRBJ1-3 | - | TRBV4-2 | -
CASSKGQGARETQYF | TGTGCCAGTAGTAAGGGACAGGGGGCGAGAGAGACCCAGTACTTC | 15 | TRBJ2-5 | - | TRBV19 | TRBD1
CASSIQSSGTTTGELFF | TGTGCCAGTAGTATTCAAAGCAGCGGGACAACCACCGGGGAGCTGTTTTTT | 17 | TRBJ2-2 | - | TRBV19 | -
CASSILGGMDTEAFF | TGTGCCAGTAGTATATTAGGAGGTATGGACACTGAAGCTTTCTTT | 15 | TRBJ1-1 | - | TRBV19 | -
CASSSEQGISGNTIYF | TGTGCCAGCAGCTCCGAGCAGGGGATATCTGGAAACACCATATATTTT | 16 | TRBJ1-3 | - | TRBV11-2 | -
CASSLDRGAYNEQLF | TGTGCCAGCAGTTTAGACAGGGGGGCGTACAATGAGCAGCTCTTC | 15 | TRBJ2-1 | - | TRBV6-5 | TRBD1
CASSLESTVTSSTDTQYF | TGCGCCAGCAGCTTAGAATCCACAGTGACATCTAGCACAGATACGCAGTATTTT | 18 | TRBJ2-3 | - | TRBV5-1 | -
CASSIDRDLPYNEQFF | TGTGCCAGTAGTATAGACCGGGATCTTCCCTACAATGAGCAGTTCTTC | 16 | TRBJ2-1 | - | TRBV19 | -
CASSFWGGQFF | TGTGCCAGCAGTTTCTGGGGAGGGCAGTTCTTC | 11 | TRBJ2-1 | - | TRBV12-3/TRBV12-4 | -
CASDPRGAKNIQYF | TGTGCCAGCGACCCGCGGGGGGCCAAAAACATTCAGTACTTC | 14 | TRBJ2-4 | - | TRBV6-5 | TRBD2
CASSQAGTSLSYNEQFF | TGTGCCAGCAGCCAAGCCGGGACTAGCCTCTCCTACAATGAGCAGTTCTTC | 17 | TRBJ2-1 | once | TRBV3-1/TRBV3-2 | TRBD2
CASSQDGGRGDTQYF | TGCGCCAGCAGCCAAGACGGCGGGAGGGGAGATACGCAGTATTTT | 15 | TRBJ2-3 | few | TRBV4-1 | TRBD2
CASSSGVGETQYF | TGTGCCAGCAGCTCAGGGGTTGGAGAGACCCAGTACTTC | 13 | TRBJ2-5 | once | TRBV11-2 | -
CASSSSPGQGTEAFF | TGTGCCAGCAGTTCTTCCCCGGGACAGGGGACTGAAGCTTTCTTT | 15 | TRBJ1-1 | once | TRBV28 | TRBD1
CASRRDRGGYNEQFF | TGTGCCAGCAGAAGGGACAGGGGGGGATACAATGAGCAGTTCTTC | 15 | TRBJ2-1 | - | TRBV5-4 | TRBD1
CASRIRGGATDTQYF | TGTGCCAGCAGAATAAGGGGGGGGGCCACAGATACGCAGTATTTT | 15 | TRBJ2-3 | - | TRBV7-2 | -
CASSLSGGIIYGYTF | TGTGCCAGCAGTTTATCCGGGGGAATCATCTATGGCTACACCTTC | 15 | TRBJ1-2 | - | TRBV28 | -
CASRTGDLNTEAFF | TGTGCCAGCCGGACAGGGGATTTGAACACTGAAGCTTTCTTT | 14 | TRBJ1-1 | many | TRBV28 | TRBD1
CASNPGGRNEQYF | TGTGCCAGCAACCCGGGTGGGAGGAACGAGCAGTACTTC | 13 | TRBJ2-7 | once | TRBV28 | -
CASSERGPGELFF | TGTGCCAGCAGTGAGAGGGGGCCCGGGGAGCTGTTTTTT | 13 | TRBJ2-2 | - | TRBV6-2/TRBV6-3 | TRBD1
CSASDRRSQNSGANVLTF | TGCAGTGCTAGTGATCGGAGAAGTCAAAACTCTGGGGCCAACGTCCTGACTTTC | 18 | TRBJ2-6 | - | TRBV20-1 | -
CASSLAPGGNGYTF | TGTGCCAGCAGCTTAGCTCCCGGAGGGAATGGCTACACCTTC | 14 | TRBJ1-2 | - | TRBV7-9 | -
CASSSRKGTDAFF | TGTGCCAGCAGTTCAAGGAAAGGAACAGACGCTTTCTTT | 13 | TRBJ1-1 | - | TRBV6-2/TRBV6-3 | -
CAIECPPGLLKDTQYF | TGTGCCATCGAATGCCCCCCAGGACTTCTCAAGGATACGCAGTATTTT | 16 | TRBJ2-3 | - | TRBV27 | -
CASSLLLGTGKGEKLFF | TGTGCCAGCAGCTTACTGCTTGGGACAGGGAAAGGCGAAAAACTGTTTTTT | 17 | TRBJ1-4 | - | TRBV5-8 | TRBD1
CASSYRGGATEAFF | TGTGCCAGCAGTTACCGGGGGGGGGCCACTGAAGCTTTCTTT | 14 | TRBJ1-1 | - | TRBV6-5 | -
CASSLGAVINYGYTF | TGCGCCAGCAGCTTGGGGGCAGTCATTAACTATGGCTACACCTTC | 15 | TRBJ1-2 | - | TRBV5-1 | -
CASSLGDRGSYNEQFF | TGTGCCAGCAGCTTGGGCGACCGGGGCTCCTACAATGAGCAGTTCTTC | 16 | TRBJ2-1 | - | TRBV11-3 | -
CASSLTGGAKNIQYF | TGCGCCAGCAGTTTAACAGGGGGAGCCAAAAACATTCAGTACTTC | 15 | TRBJ2-4 | - | TRBV5-1 | TRBD1
CASSRAGTGVWEQYF | TGTGCCAGCAGCAGAGCCGGGACAGGGGTATGGGAGCAGTACTTC | 15 | TRBJ2-7 | - | TRBV5-5 | TRBD1
CASSSTGSWSNEQFF | TGTGCCAGCAGCTCGACCGGGAGCTGGTCCAATGAGCAGTTCTTC | 15 | TRBJ2-1 | - | TRBV7-3 | -
CASTKGQGRTGELFF | TGTGCCAGCACTAAGGGACAGGGAAGAACCGGGGAGCTGTTTTTT | 15 | TRBJ2-2 | - | TRBV6-5 | TRBD1
CASRGGGDEAFF | TGTGCCAGTAGGGGTGGGGGCGATGAAGCTTTCTTT | 12 | TRBJ1-1 | - | TRBV19 | -
CASLTASRNSPLHF | TGTGCCAGCCTGACAGCGTCGAGGAATTCACCCCTCCACTTT | 14 | TRBJ1-6 | - | TRBV28 | -
CASSLVGQGGTDTQYF | TGCGCCAGCAGCTTGGTAGGACAGGGCGGAACAGATACGCAGTATTTT | 16 | TRBJ2-3 | - | TRBV5-1 | TRBD1
CASSHGTRGDNEQFF | TGTGCCAGCAGTCACGGGACTAGAGGGGACAATGAGCAGTTCTTC | 15 | TRBJ2-1 | once | TRBV6-2/TRBV6-3 | TRBD2
CASSSPGQATDTQYF | TGTGCCAGCAGTTCACCGGGACAGGCCACAGATACGCAGTATTTT | 15 | TRBJ2-3 | - | TRBV6-5 | TRBD1
CASSLGLAGGGDTQYF | TGTGCCAGCAGCCTAGGACTAGCGGGAGGTGGAGATACGCAGTATTTT | 16 | TRBJ2-3 | - | TRBV7-3 | TRBD2
CASSLLAGSDAQPQHF | TGTGCCAGCAGCTTGTTGGCAGGGTCTGACGCTCAGCCCCAGCATTTT | 16 | TRBJ1-5 | - | TRBV5-6 | -
CSVGGQGYGYTF | TGCAGCGTGGGGGGACAGGGCTATGGCTACACCTTC | 12 | TRBJ1-2 | - | TRBV29-1 | TRBD1
CASRGAEANSPLHF | TGCGCCAGCAGGGGGGCCGAGGCGAATTCACCCCTCCACTTT | 14 | TRBJ1-6 | - | TRBV5-1 | -
CASSPRQGNSPLHF | TGTGCCAGCTCACCACGGCAGGGTAATTCACCCCTCCACTTT | 14 | TRBJ1-6 | - | TRBV18 | -
CASSKRIAGDSYNEQFF | TGTGCCAGCAGCAAGAGAATAGCGGGGGACTCCTACAATGAGCAGTTCTTC | 17 | TRBJ2-1 | - | TRBV21-1 | -
CASSLIGLAGKDEQFF | TGTGCCAGCAGCTTAATAGGACTAGCGGGTAAAGATGAGCAGTTCTTC | 16 | TRBJ2-1 | - | TRBV7-2 | TRBD2
CASSSLQGVPDTQYF | TGTGCCAGCAGCTCCTTACAGGGGGTTCCAGATACGCAGTATTTT | 15 | TRBJ2-3 | once | TRBV27 | TRBD1
CASSLLPAGQGDAFF | TGTGCCAGCAGTCTACTCCCAGCGGGACAGGGGGACGCTTTCTTT | 15 | TRBJ1-1 | - | TRBV6-2/TRBV6-3 | TRBD1
CASSFVSGVDTGELFF | TGTGCCAGCAGCTTTGTCAGCGGGGTCGACACCGGGGAGCTGTTTTTT | 16 | TRBJ2-2 | - | TRBV7-7 | TRBD2
CSVSLTSNTGELFF | TGCAGCGTTAGCCTTACCTCGAACACCGGGGAGCTGTTTTTT | 14 | TRBJ2-2 | - | TRBV29-1 | -
CASSSTRTSGITRPYEQYF | TGTGCCAGCAGTTCGACCAGGACTAGCGGAATTACTCGTCCCTACGAGCAGTACTTC | 19 | TRBJ2-7 | - | TRBV6-2/TRBV6-3 | TRBD2